This note documents a single T cell receptor beta chain sequence. Its antigen specificity is not known. Base qualities are not recorded, but no much larger clone differs from it by a single base. Genomic DNA was isolated using the Qiagen DNeasy kit from unsorted PBMCs as well as from negatively selected CD4+ and CD8+ fractions. TCR beta CDR3 regions were amplified by immunoSEQ multiplex PCR using primers annealing to V and J segments. A synthetic immune receptor repertoire was used to minimize amplification bias, and any residual bias was removed computationally once sequencing was done. The original pipeline was this. Repertoire diversity was quantified as the Shannon entropy index using custom Python scripts. Unsorted, CD4+ and CD8+ repertoires were analyzed separately, except for combined analyses in which CD4+ and CD8+ sequences were merged in silico. A clone counted as expanded when the clone's frequency after treatment rose at least 2-fold relative to C1D1, and clones undetected at baseline were given a pseudocount of 0.5. Clones with 0 or 1 copy at C1D1 were classified as singleton clones, and clones with 2 or more copies were classified as non-singleton clones. By matching protein sequences in sorted samples from the same patient, clones expanded in unsorted samples were annotated as CD4+, CD8+ or unknown. Diversity changes from C1D1 to C4D1 were tested in paired samples using Wilcoxon tests. Drawn from immuneACCESS, this table holds only the in-frame rearrangements with V and J called that TCRdb kept. Clones are partly lost; checked studies trace under half to an unresolved V gene and leave the rest unexplained. V and J calls and clone size come straight from that table; D and trimming were deduced from the DNA. The sample data list over 10,000 clones, and roughly 83% of these were observed just once. Roughly 0.88% of the sample comes from the top ten.

This record comes from a study of PD-1 blockade in classical Hodgkin lymphoma (dated by TCRdb to 2018 to 2020). In terms of the full investigation: Nivolumab dosing was 3 mg/kg intravenously every 2 weeks, continuing until either disease progression or unacceptable toxicity. The study used CyTOF and TCR beta sequencing to define a peripheral blood immune signature of response to PD-1 blockade in classical Hodgkin lymphoma. Summary of the overall study and its limitations: The study was limited to a single clinical trial cohort, and causes of repertoire differences, possibly disease activity or prior therapy, remained undefined. Baseline TCR diversity was reported to be lower in newly diagnosed patients than in healthy donors and to be lower still in relapsed/refractory patients. A significant rise by C4D1 was seen in CD4+ but not CD8+ TCR diversity (p=0.0027 vs p=0.16), with the rise being most apparent in complete responders (p=0.02). Trial patients with a complete response had baseline diversity similar to that of newly diagnosed patients, while partial responders and progressors had significantly lower diversity. Lower diversity was observed in patients in whom nivolumab was started less than 1 year after ASCT, and these patients were excluded from later analyses so that confounding by immune reconstitution would be avoided.

The V end loses 1 base and the J end loses 0 bases, and a stretch of 13 bases separates them. CDR1 SGHRS and CDR2 YFSETQ are derived from the germline V gene. The CDR3 numbers 16 residues from cysteine through phenylalanine. Only the CDR3 DNA stays, 48 bases, in frame from base 1. The time point label, as the study defines it: cycle 4 day 1 (C4D1), after less than 7 weeks of nivolumab. Every trial patient had relapsed following autologous stem cell transplantation, and prior brentuximab vedotin exposure was what differed among cohorts A, B and C. CD4+ T cells were purified from thawed PBMCs by magnetic negative selection with a Miltenyi CD4+ T cell isolation kit. The trial cohort comprised 56 patients with relapsed/refractory classical Hodgkin lymphoma whose best overall responses were complete response, partial response or progressive disease. In the multi-cohort phase II CheckMate 205 trial, trial patients received single-agent nivolumab. An independent review committee assessed best overall response by applying the 2007 International Working Group response criteria. PBMCs from the trial were collected at three points: immediately before nivolumab initiation (C1D1), and during therapy at cycle 2 day 1 and cycle 4 day 1. After peripheral blood was drawn into 8 mL Vacutainer Cell Preparation Tubes, PBMCs were isolated by centrifugation and then cryopreserved. Purified CD4+ and CD8+ fractions were generated only in cases for which an additional PBMC sample was available. On LS columns in a quadroMACS separator, the magnetically labelled cells were depleted, and the flow-through was collected as the purified fraction.

The sequencing used CD4+ T cells from blood, collected before the fourth cycle of nivolumab. This clonotype originated in a human donor with classical Hodgkin lymphoma. The V and J segments used are TRBV5-1 and TRBJ1-1, with TRBD1 tentatively as D gene (6 bases match). The DNA reads as follows: TGCGCCAGCAGCTTGAGGGGGGGCACATTGAACACTGAAGCTTTCTTT. It translates as CASSLRGGTLNTEAFF.